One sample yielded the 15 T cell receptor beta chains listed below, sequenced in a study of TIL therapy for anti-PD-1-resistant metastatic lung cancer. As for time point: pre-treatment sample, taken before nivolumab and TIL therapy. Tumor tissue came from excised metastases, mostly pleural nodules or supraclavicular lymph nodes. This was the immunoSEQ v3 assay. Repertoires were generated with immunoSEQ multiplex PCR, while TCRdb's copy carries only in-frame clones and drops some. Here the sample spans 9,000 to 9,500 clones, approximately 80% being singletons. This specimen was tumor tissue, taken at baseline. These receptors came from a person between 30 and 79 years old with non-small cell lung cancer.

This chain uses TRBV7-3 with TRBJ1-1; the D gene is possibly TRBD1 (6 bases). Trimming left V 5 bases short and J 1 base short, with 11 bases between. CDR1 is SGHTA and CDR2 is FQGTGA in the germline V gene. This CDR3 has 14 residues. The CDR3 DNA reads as TGTGCCAGCAGCCTTACAGGGCCGAACACTGAAGCTTTCTTT. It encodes CASSLTGPNTEAFF.

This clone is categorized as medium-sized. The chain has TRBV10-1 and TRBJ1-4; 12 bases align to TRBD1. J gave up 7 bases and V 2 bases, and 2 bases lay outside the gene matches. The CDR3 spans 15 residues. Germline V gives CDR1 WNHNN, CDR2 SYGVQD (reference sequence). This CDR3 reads CASSEGTGGSEKLFF. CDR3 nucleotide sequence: TGCGCCAGCAGTGAGGGGACAGGGGGCAGTGAAAAACTGTTTTTT.

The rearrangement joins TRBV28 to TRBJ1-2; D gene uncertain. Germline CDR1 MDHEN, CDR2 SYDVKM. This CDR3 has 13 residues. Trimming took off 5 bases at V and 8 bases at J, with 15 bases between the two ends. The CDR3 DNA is TGTGCCAGCAGTACCCAATTGACACAGGGCTACACCTTC. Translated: CASSTQLTQGYTF.

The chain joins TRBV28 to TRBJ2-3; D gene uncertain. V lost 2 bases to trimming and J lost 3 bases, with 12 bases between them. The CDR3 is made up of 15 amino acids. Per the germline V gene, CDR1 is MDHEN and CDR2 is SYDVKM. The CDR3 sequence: CASSLPRISTDTQYF. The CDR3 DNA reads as TGTGCCAGCAGTTTACCCCGGATATCGACAGATACGCAGTATTTT.

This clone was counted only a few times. The CDR3 coding sequence is TGTGCCAGCAGCCCAGACCTTTCCTACGAGCAGTACTTC. Its protein is CASSPDLSYEQYF. The chain couples TRBV7-8 to TRBJ2-7; D is uncertain. V was trimmed by 5 bases and J by 1 base, leaving 9 bases between them. The CDR3 loop spans 13 amino acids. Germline V gene sequence: CDR1 SGHVS, CDR2 FQNEAQ.

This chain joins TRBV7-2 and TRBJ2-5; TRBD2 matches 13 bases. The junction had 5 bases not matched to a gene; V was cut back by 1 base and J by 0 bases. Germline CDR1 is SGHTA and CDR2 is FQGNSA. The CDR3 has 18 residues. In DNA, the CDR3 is TGTGCCAGCAGCTTAGGGGCACTAGCGGGAGGGAACCAAGAGACCCAGTACTTC. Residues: CASSLGALAGGNQETQYF. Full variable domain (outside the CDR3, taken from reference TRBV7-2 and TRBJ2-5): GAGVSQSPSNKVTEKGKDVELRCDPISGHTALYWYRQSLGQGLEFLIYFQGNSAPDKSGLPSDRFSAERTGGSVSTLTIQRTQQEDSAVYLCASSLGALAGGNQETQYFGPGTRLLVL.

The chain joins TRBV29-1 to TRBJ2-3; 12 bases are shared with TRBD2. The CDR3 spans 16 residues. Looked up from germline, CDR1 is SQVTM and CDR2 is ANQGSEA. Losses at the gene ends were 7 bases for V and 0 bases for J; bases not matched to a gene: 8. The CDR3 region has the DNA TGCAGCGCCGAGGGACTAGCGGGTGTAAGCACAGATACGCAGTATTTT. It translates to CSAEGLAGVSTDTQYF.

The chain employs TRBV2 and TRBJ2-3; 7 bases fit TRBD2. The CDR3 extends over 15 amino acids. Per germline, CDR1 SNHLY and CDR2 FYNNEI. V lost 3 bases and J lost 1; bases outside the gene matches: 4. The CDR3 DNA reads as TGTGCCAGCAGTGATGGAGGGAGGGGCACAGATACGCAGTATTTT. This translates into CASSDGGRGTDTQYF.

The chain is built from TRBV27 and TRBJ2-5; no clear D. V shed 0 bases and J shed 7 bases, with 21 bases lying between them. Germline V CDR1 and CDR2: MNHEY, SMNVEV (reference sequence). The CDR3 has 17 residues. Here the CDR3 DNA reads TGTGCCAGCAGTTTATCATTAATGGGCCAGTCAAGAGGGACCCAGTACTTC. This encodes CASSLSLMGQSRGTQYF.

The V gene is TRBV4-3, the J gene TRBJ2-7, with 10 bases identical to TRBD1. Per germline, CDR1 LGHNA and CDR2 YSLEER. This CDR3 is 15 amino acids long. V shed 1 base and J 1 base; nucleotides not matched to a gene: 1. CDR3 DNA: TGCGCCAGCAGCCAAGGGACAGGGGGATCCTACGAGCAGTACTTC. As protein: CASSQGTGGSYEQYF.

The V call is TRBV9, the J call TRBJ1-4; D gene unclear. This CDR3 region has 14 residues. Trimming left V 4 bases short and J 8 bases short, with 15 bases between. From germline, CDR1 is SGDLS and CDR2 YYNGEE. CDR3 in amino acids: CASSTPGNGEKLFF. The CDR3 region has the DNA TGTGCCAGCAGCACCCCCGGGAATGGGGAAAAACTGTTTTTT.

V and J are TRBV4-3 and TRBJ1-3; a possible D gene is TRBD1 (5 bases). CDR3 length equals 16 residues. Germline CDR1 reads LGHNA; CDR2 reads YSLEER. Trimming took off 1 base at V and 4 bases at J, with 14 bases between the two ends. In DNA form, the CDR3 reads TGCGCCAGCAGCCAAGTTCCACAGGCGGGAGGAAACACCATATATTTT. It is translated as CASSQVPQAGGNTIYF.

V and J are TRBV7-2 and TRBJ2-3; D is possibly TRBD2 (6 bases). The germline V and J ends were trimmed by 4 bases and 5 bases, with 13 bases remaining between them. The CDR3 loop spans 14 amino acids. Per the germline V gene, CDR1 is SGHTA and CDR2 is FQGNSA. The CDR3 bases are TGTGCCAGCAGCTCTCAGCGGGTGGGAGATACGCAGTATTTT. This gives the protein CASSSQRVGDTQYF.

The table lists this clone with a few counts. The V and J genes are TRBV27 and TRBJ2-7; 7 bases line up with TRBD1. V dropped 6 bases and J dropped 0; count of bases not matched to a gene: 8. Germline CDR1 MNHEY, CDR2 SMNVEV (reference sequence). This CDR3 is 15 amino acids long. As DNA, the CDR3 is TGTGCCAGCAGCGAGGGACAGTGGACCTCCTACGAGCAGTACTTC. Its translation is CASSEGQWTSYEQYF.

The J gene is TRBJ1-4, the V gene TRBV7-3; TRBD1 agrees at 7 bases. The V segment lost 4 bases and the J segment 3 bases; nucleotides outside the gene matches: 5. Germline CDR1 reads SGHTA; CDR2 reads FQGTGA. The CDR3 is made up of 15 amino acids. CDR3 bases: TGTGCCAGCAGCTACGACAGGGCACCTAATGAAAAACTGTTTTTT. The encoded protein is CASSYDRAPNEKLFF.